This T cell receptor (beta chain) was sequenced during a study of blood T cell repertoires in COVID-19. Study-wide context: Sites across the United States, Italy and Spain contributed samples from acute and convalescent COVID-19. From T cells, B-cell-depleted T cells, or PBMCs came the material, which was cDNA or gDNA.

The method was immunoSEQ multiplex PCR; TCRdb's version includes in-frame clones alone and lacks a portion of them. The sample holds some 150,000 clones; more than 75% are singletons and the top ten take about 5%. The source material was peripheral blood. The TCR comes from a woman in her 50s with acute or convalescent COVID-19.

CDR3 amino acids: CASSLGGGAYEQFF. In DNA form, the CDR3 reads TGTGCCAGCAGCCTTGGCGGGGGGGCGTATGAGCAGTTCTTC. The V gene is TRBV11-3, the J gene TRBJ2-1; 9 nucleotides match TRBD2. Germline CDR1 SGHNT, CDR2 YENEEA. V lost 5 bases and J lost 8; bases outside the gene matches: 7. This CDR3 is built from 14 residues.